A selection of T cell receptor beta chains follows, all from one sample in a study of human CD4 T cells and Enterobacteriaceae. Libraries were prepared by immunoSEQ multiplex PCR; TCRdb keeps only in-frame clonotypes and omits some of them. Of around 26,000 clones in the sample, about four fifths were seen once. Sample: memory CD4+ T cells from blood. Source of these receptors: a human donor in good health. CDR3s include the opening cysteine and the closing phenylalanine or tryptophan. The D gene is left open where the match is weak. Clone size is stated in some rows and not others, as once, few, many or a class when expanded.

V: TRBV19
D: TRBD1
size: -
J: TRBJ1-4
DNA: TGTGCCAGTAGACGGACAGGAGTAATAGGCGGAGGTGAAAAACTGTTTTTT
CDR3: CASRRTGVIGGGEKLFF

V: TRBV10-1
D: -
size: -
J: TRBJ2-6
DNA: TGCGCCAGCAGTCTGGGGGGGGCCTCTGGGGCCAACGTCCTGACTTTC
CDR3: CASSLGGASGANVLTF

V: TRBV25-1
D: -
size: -
J: TRBJ1-4
DNA: TGTGCCAGCAGTGACCCCGGGACCCTGACAGTTAGTAATGAAAAACTGTTTTTT
CDR3: CASSDPGTLTVSNEKLFF

V: TRBV7-2
D: TRBD2
size: -
J: TRBJ2-7
DNA: TGTGCCAGCAGCTTAGACGGACTAGCGGGAGGCGAGCAGTACTTC
CDR3: CASSLDGLAGGEQYF

V: TRBV2
D: -
size: -
J: TRBJ2-3
DNA: TGTGCCAGCAGTGCAGGGAGCATAAGTGGCACAGATACGCAGTATTTT
CDR3: CASSAGSISGTDTQYF

V: TRBV5-4
D: TRBD1
size: -
J: TRBJ1-2
DNA: TGTGCCAGCAGCCCAGGTGGGACAGGGAGCTATGGCTACACCTTC
CDR3: CASSPGGTGSYGYTF

V: TRBV28
D: TRBD1
size: few
J: TRBJ2-5
DNA: TGTGCCAGCAATTCAGGGGGAGAGACCCAGTACTTC
CDR3: CASNSGGETQYF

V: TRBV7-2
D: TRBD2
size: -
J: TRBJ2-3
DNA: TGTGCCAGCAATAAAGCGGGGTTCACAGATACGCAGTATTTT
CDR3: CASNKAGFTDTQYF

V: TRBV5-1
D: -
size: once
J: TRBJ2-3
DNA: TGCGCCAGCAGGATTACAGTTTCCTCTAGCACAGATACGCAGTATTTT
CDR3: CASRITVSSSTDTQYF

V: TRBV19
D: TRBD1
size: once
J: TRBJ2-3
DNA: TGTGCCAGTAGTGACAGGGGTCGCACAGATACGCAGTATTTT
CDR3: CASSDRGRTDTQYF

V: TRBV2
D: -
size: -
J: TRBJ1-1
DNA: TGTGCCAGCAGTGAAGGAGGAAGTGAAGCTTTCTTT
CDR3: CASSEGGSEAFF

V: TRBV9
D: TRBD2
size: -
J: TRBJ2-3
DNA: TGTGCCAGCAGCGTAAGCGCGGGGGTCACAGATACGCAGTATTTT
CDR3: CASSVSAGVTDTQYF

V: TRBV10-3
D: TRBD1
size: -
J: TRBJ1-1
DNA: TGTGCCATCAGGGGACAGACGAACACTGAAGCTTTCTTT
CDR3: CAIRGQTNTEAFF

V: TRBV5-1
D: -
size: -
J: TRBJ1-3
DNA: TGCGCCAGCAGCTTAACAGGAGGCTCTGGAAACACCATATATTTT
CDR3: CASSLTGGSGNTIYF

V: TRBV7-9
D: -
size: -
J: TRBJ1-1
DNA: TGTGCCAGCACCCTTCTTACTGGGAACACTGAAGCTTTCTTT
CDR3: CASTLLTGNTEAFF

V: TRBV5-6
D: -
size: few
J: TRBJ2-2
DNA: TGTGCCAGCAGCTTGCTCGCAACCAACATCGGGGAGCTGTTTTTT
CDR3: CASSLLATNIGELFF